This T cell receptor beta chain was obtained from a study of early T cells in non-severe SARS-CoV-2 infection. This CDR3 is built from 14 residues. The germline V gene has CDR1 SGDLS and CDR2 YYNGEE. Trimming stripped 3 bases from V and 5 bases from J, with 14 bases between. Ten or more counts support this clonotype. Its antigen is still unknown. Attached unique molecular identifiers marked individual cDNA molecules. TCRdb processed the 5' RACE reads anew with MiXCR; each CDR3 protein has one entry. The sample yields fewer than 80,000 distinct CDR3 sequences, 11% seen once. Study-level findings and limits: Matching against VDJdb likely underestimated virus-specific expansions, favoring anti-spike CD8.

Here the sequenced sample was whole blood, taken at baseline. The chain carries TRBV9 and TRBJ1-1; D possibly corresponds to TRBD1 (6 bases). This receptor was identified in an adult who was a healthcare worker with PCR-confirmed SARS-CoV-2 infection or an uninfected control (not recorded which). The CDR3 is CASSGGQSGTEAFF. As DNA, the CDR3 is TGTGCCAGCAGCGGAGGACAGTCCGGGACTGAAGCTTTCTTT.